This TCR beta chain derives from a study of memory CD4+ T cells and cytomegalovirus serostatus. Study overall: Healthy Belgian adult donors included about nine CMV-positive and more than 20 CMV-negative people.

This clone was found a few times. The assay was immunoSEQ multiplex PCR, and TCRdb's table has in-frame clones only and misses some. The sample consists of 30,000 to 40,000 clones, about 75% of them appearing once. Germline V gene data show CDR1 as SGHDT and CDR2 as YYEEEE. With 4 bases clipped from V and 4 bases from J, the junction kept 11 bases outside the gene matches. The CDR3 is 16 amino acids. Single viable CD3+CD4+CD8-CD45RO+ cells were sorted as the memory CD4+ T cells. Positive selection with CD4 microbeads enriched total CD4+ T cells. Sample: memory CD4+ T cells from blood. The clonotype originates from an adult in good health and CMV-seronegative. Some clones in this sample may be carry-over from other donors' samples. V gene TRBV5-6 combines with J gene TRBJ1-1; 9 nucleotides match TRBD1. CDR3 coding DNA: TGTGCCAGCAGCAAAGGGACAGGGAGGGCGGGCACTGAAGCTTTCTTT. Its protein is CASSKGTGRAGTEAFF.